These 20 T cell receptor beta chains were sequenced from one sample in a study of shared clonotypes between healthy human individuals. The protocol was immunoSEQ multiplex PCR, while the TCRdb copy is restricted to in-frame clones and leaves out a portion. Among 550,000 to 850,000 clones, roughly 72% were seen once, and the ten largest hold more than 1.5%. The sample consisted of memory CD4+ T cells sorted from blood. Regarding subset: CD45RA-negative fraction. The receptors here all came from a woman under 40 in good health.

V usage is TRBV5-4 and J usage is TRBJ2-6, with no clear D. The CDR3 consists of 11 residues. V was pared by 3 bases and J by 5 bases, with 0 bases between. Germline V gene data show CDR1 as SGHNT and CDR2 as YYREEE (reference sequence). The CDR3 DNA sequence: TGTGCCAGCAGCTGGGCCAACGTCCTGACTTTC. It translates to CASSWANVLTF.

V gene TRBV15 combines with J gene TRBJ2-7, with TRBD1 matching 8 bases. Germline CDR1 LNHNV, CDR2 YYDKDF (reference sequence). With 7 bases clipped from V and 11 bases from J, the junction kept 4 bases outside the gene matches. This CDR3 has 10 amino acids. This chain's CDR3 is CATTKTGEYF. In nucleotides, the CDR3 is TGTGCCACCACAAAGACAGGGGAGTACTTC.

This chain links TRBV4-1 with TRBJ2-3; the D gene is possibly TRBD1 (5 bases). V lost 3 bases to trimming and J lost 0 bases, with 13 bases between them. The CDR3 has 16 amino acids. Germline V gene lookup returns CDR1 MGHRA and CDR2 YSYEKL. The CDR3 DNA follows: TGCGCCAGCAGCCACCAGGGCGGAACAAGCACAGATACGCAGTATTTT. Its protein is CASSHQGGTSTDTQYF.

This rearrangement joins TRBV5-6 to TRBJ2-7, with D possibly being TRBD1 or TRBD2 (5 bases each). V lost 0 bases and J 2 bases, leaving 15 bases between the germline ends. The CDR3 is 16 amino acids. Germline CDR1 reads SGHDT; CDR2 reads YYEEEE. The CDR3 is CASSLAGQGDPYEQYF. CDR3 DNA: TGTGCCAGCAGCTTGGCGGGGCAGGGAGACCCCTACGAGCAGTACTTC.

In DNA, the CDR3 is TGTGCCAGCAGTGAAACTCGCCGACCCTCCTACAATGAGCAGTTCTTC. This codes for CASSETRRPSYNEQFF. This chain uses TRBV25-1 with TRBJ2-1; D remains unclear. Germline V gene lookup returns CDR1 MGHDK and CDR2 SYGVNS. V shed 2 bases and J shed 0 bases, with 11 bases lying between them. This CDR3 comprises 16 residues.

The chain carries TRBV7-8 and TRBJ1-5, with 8 positions matching TRBD1. Trimming took 0 bases from V and 3 from J; bases not matched to a gene: 7. CDR3 length: 17 residues. Looked up from germline, CDR1 is SGHVS and CDR2 is FQNEAQ. The CDR3 sequence: CASSLADRAANNQPQHF. In nucleotides, the CDR3 is TGTGCCAGCAGCTTAGCGGACAGGGCGGCGAACAATCAGCCCCAGCATTTT.

CDR3 nucleotide sequence: TGTGCCAGCAGGGGATGGGACAGGGGGGAGGACACTGAAGCTTTCTTT. Protein product: CASRGWDRGEDTEAFF. The rearrangement uses TRBV6-6 and TRBJ1-1, with TRBD1 identical over 11 bases. Per germline, CDR1 MNHNY and CDR2 SVGAGI (reference sequence). The trim removed 6 bases at V and 3 bases at J, leaving 9 bases unmatched. The CDR3 spans 16 residues.

The chain joins TRBV7-2 to TRBJ2-7; D not certain. CDR3 length equals 13 residues. V gave up 8 bases and J gave up 5 bases, with 16 bases separating them. Germline V CDR1 and CDR2: SGHTA, FQGNSA. The CDR3 region is CASAHYTDHEQYF. The CDR3 DNA is TGTGCCAGCGCCCATTACACGGATCACGAGCAGTACTTC. Using reference TRBV7-2 and TRBJ2-7 for the parts outside the CDR3, the full variable domain is GAGVSQSPSNKVTEKGKDVELRCDPISGHTALYWYRQSLGQGLEFLIYFQGNSAPDKSGLPSDRFSAERTGGSVSTLTIQRTQQEDSAVYLCASAHYTDHEQYFGPGTRLTVT.

This sequence joins TRBV7-9 and TRBJ2-1, with TRBD2 matching over 7 bases. Germline loops: CDR1 SEHNR, CDR2 FQNEAQ (reference sequence). V was clipped by 1 base and J by 1 base; unmatched bases: 10. The CDR3 sequence is 18 residues long. CDR3 in DNA: TGTGCCAGCAGCTTAGGAGGTATCGGGAGGAGGTCCTACAATGAGCAGTTCTTC. The encoded protein is CASSLGGIGRRSYNEQFF.

The J gene is TRBJ2-7, the V gene TRBV29-1; tentative D call: TRBD1 (5 bases). Trimming stripped 7 bases from V and 0 bases from J, with 19 bases between. CDR3 length: 15 amino acids. Germline V CDR1 and CDR2: SQVTM, ANQGSEA. The CDR3 spells CSASRGALSSYEQYF. The CDR3 nucleotides read TGCAGCGCTTCACGTGGGGCCCTGAGCTCCTACGAGCAGTACTTC.

Concerning this clone itself: A much larger clone lies one base from this, so it may be a read error. This chain connects TRBV7-9 to TRBJ2-7, with 7 nucleotides matching TRBD2. CDR3 size: 14 residues. Germline V gene lookup returns CDR1 SEHNR and CDR2 FQNEAQ (reference sequence). V trimming: 5 bases; J trimming: 0 bases; junction bases outside the gene matches: 4. CDR3 protein: CASSNQRDSYEQYF. The CDR3 bases are TGTGCCAGCAGCAACCAGCGGGACTCCTACGAGCAGTACTTC.

The chain combines TRBV6-5 with TRBJ1-2; 12 bases line up with TRBD1. This CDR3 contains 13 residues. V lost 8 bases to trimming and J lost 7 bases; unmatched junction nucleotides: 5. Looked up from germline, CDR1 is MNHEY and CDR2 is SVGAGI. CDR3 protein: CASGGQGATGYTF. The CDR3 DNA reads TGTGCCAGCGGGGGACAGGGGGCGACTGGCTACACCTTC.

This sequence joins TRBV18 and TRBJ2-3; D uncertain. CDR1 and CDR2 from the germline V gene are KGHSH and LQKENI. The CDR3 has 13 residues. Trimming stripped 3 bases from V and 2 bases from J, with 6 bases between. In nucleotides, the CDR3 is TGTGCCAGCTCACCCAAGACCACAGATACGCAGTATTTT. Protein product: CASSPKTTDTQYF.

This chain joins TRBV5-1 and TRBJ2-3; TRBD2 aligns across 9 bases. The ends lost 4 bases at V and 2 bases at J; junction bases unmatched: 5. From germline, CDR1 is SGHRS and CDR2 YFSETQ. This CDR3 has 15 amino acids. CDR3 residues: CASSRSGSTTDTQYF. As DNA, the CDR3 is TGCGCCAGCAGCCGTAGCGGGAGCACCACAGATACGCAGTATTTT.

This chain connects TRBV6-5 to TRBJ1-1, with D perhaps matching TRBD1 (5 bases). CDR1 and CDR2 (germline): MNHEY, SVGAGI. This CDR3 has 14 amino acids. V shed 1 base and J shed 8 bases, with 14 bases lying between them. The CDR3 here is CASSYFGGTEEAFF. Written as DNA, the CDR3 is TGTGCCAGCAGTTACTTTGGGGGGACCGAAGAAGCTTTCTTT.

This clone was recorded only once. The V and J genes are TRBV28 and TRBJ1-5; the match to TRBD1 covers 9 bases. CDR3 length equals 15 residues. Germline V gene sequence: CDR1 MDHEN, CDR2 SYDVKM. V lost 6 bases, J lost 7 bases, and 10 bases stayed unmatched. This CDR3 reads CASRPRDREGQPQHF. The CDR3 DNA is TGTGCCAGCAGGCCCAGGGACAGGGAAGGCCAGCCCCAGCATTTT.

This chain connects TRBV25-1 to TRBJ1-4, with a weak D call TRBD1 (5 bases). Germline V lookup: CDR1 MGHDK, CDR2 SYGVNS. The V gene lost 3 bases and the J gene lost 2 bases, with 13 bases spanning the gap. The CDR3 length is 16 residues. CDR3 in amino acids: CASSEGLGVTNEKLFF. DNA for the CDR3: TGTGCCAGCAGTGAGGGTCTAGGGGTTACTAATGAAAAACTGTTTTTT. The variable domain in full, with the rest retrieved from reference TRBV25-1 and TRBJ1-4, is EADIYQTPRYLVIGTGKKITLECSQTMGHDKMYWYQQDPGMELHLIHYSYGVNSTEKGDLSSESTVSRIRTEHFPLTLESARPSHTSQYLCASSEGLGVTNEKLFFGSGTQLSVL.

This clone was detected only a few times. This chain uses TRBV11-2 with TRBJ2-5; D call uncertain. V shed 5 bases and J shed 5 bases, with 12 bases lying between them. Germline V gene sequence: CDR1 SGHAT, CDR2 FQNNGV. This CDR3 spans 13 amino acids. DNA of the CDR3: TGTGCCAGCAGCCAGCCCGGGCGGGAGACCCAGTACTTC. This encodes CASSQPGRETQYF.

This sequence joins TRBV9 and TRBJ2-7; 8 nucleotides match TRBD1. From germline, CDR1 is SGDLS and CDR2 YYNGEE. The CDR3 is 15 amino acids. The V segment lost 0 bases and the J segment 0 bases; nucleotides outside the gene matches: 2. The CDR3, as DNA: TGTGCCAGCAGCGTAGGGGGGACAGGCTCCTACGAGCAGTACTTC. It specifies CASSVGGTGSYEQYF.

To note about this clone: Other DNA sequences in this sample translate to the same CDR3. This chain connects TRBV28 to TRBJ2-3; D ambiguous. CDR3 size: 11 residues. Germline V gene lookup returns CDR1 MDHEN and CDR2 SYDVKM. Between the trimmed V and J ends, which lost 6 bases and 6 bases, there was a span of 7 bases. The CDR3 coding sequence is TGTGCCAGCAGCCTGCTGGATACGCAGTATTTT. Translation gives CASSLLDTQYF. Looking up the rest from reference TRBV28 and TRBJ2-3 gives the full variable domain: DVKVTQSSRYLVKRTGEKVFLECVQDMDHENMFWYRQDPGLGLRLIYFSYDVKMKEKGDIPEGYSVSREKKERFSLILESASTNQTSMYLCASSLLDTQYFGPGTRLTVL.